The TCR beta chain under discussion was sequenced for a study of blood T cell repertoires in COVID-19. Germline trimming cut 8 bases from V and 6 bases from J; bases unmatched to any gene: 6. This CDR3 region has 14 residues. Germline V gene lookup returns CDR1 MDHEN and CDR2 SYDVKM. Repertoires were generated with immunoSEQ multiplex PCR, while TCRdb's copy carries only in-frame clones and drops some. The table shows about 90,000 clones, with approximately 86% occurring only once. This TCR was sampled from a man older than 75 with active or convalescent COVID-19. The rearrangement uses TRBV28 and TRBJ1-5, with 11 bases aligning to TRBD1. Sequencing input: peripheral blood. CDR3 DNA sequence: TGTGCCAGCGAGGACAGGGGGCATGGTCAGCCCCAGCATTTT. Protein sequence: CASEDRGHGQPQHF.